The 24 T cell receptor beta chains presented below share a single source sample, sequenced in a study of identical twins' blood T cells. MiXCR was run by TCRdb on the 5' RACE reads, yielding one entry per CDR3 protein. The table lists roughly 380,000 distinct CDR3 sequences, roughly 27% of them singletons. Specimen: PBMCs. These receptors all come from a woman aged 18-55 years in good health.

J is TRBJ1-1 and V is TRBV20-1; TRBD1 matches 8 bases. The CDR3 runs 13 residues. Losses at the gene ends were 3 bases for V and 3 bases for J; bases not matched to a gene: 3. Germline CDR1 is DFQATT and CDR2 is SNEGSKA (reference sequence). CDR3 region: CSASDRGDTEAFF. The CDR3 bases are TGCAGTGCTAGTGACAGGGGAGACACTGAAGCTTTCTTT.

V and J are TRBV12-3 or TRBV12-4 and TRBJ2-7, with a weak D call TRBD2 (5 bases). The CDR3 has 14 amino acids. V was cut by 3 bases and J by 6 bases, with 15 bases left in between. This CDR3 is CASSFRGLVREQYF. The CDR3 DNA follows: TGTGCCAGCAGTTTCAGAGGACTGGTCCGCGAGCAGTACTTC.

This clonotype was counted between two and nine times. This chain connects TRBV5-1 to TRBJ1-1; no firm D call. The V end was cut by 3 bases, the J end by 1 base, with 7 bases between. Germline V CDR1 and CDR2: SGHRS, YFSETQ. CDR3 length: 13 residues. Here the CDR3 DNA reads TGCGCCAGCAGCTGGTGGGGGAACACTGAAGCTTTCTTT. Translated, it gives CASSWWGNTEAFF. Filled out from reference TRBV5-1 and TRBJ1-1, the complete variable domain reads KAGVTQTPRYLIKTRGQQVTLSCSPISGHRSVSWYQQTPGQGLQFLFEYFSETQRNKGNFPGRFSGRQFSNSRSEMNVSTLELGDSALYLCASSWWGNTEAFFGQGTRLTVV.

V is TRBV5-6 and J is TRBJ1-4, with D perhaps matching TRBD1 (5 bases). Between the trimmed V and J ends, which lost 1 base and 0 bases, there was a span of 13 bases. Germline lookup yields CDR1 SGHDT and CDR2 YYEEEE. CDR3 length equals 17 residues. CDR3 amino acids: CASSLFLLGATNEKLFF. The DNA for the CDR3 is TGTGCCAGCAGCTTGTTCTTATTGGGGGCAACTAATGAAAAACTGTTTTTT.

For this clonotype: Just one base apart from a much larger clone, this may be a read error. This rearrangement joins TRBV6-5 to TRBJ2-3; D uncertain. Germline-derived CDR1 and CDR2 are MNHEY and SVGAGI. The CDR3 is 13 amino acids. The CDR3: CTSKLLSTDTQYF. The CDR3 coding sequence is TGTACCAGCAAACTTCTGAGCACAGATACGCAGTATTTT.

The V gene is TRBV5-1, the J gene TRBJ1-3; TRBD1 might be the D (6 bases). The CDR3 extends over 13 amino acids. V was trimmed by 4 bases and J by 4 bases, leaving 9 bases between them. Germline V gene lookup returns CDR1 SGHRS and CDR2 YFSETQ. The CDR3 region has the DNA TGCGCCAGCAGCGTGACAGGCGGAAACACCATATATTTT. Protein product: CASSVTGGNTIYF.

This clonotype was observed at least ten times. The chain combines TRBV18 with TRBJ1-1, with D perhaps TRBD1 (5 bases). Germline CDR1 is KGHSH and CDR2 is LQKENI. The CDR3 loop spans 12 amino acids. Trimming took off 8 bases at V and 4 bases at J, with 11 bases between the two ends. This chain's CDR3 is CASSPQGTEAFF. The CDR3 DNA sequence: TGTGCCAGCAGTCCCCAGGGCACTGAAGCTTTCTTT.

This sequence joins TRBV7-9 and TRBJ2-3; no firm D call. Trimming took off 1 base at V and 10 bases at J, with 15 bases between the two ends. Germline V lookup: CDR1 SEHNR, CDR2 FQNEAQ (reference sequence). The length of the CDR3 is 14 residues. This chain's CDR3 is CASSLEAPGNAQYF. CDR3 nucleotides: TGTGCCAGCAGCTTAGAGGCCCCTGGAAATGCGCAGTATTTT.

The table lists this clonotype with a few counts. CDR3 region: CSARGSEGGSYNEQFF. CDR3 DNA: TGCAGTGCTAGAGGCTCCGAAGGGGGCTCCTACAATGAGCAGTTCTTC. This chain connects TRBV20-1 to TRBJ2-1; a possible D gene is TRBD1 (6 bases). The CDR3 consists of 16 residues. Germline lookup yields CDR1 DFQATT and CDR2 SNEGSKA (reference sequence). V gave up 1 base and J gave up 0 bases, with 13 bases separating them.

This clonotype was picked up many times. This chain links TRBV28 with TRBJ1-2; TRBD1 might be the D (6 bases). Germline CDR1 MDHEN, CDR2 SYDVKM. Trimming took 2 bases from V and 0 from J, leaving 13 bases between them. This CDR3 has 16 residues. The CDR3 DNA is TGTGCCAGCAGTTTAAGTGGGGGGGGCGCTAACTATGGCTACACCTTC. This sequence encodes CASSLSGGGANYGYTF.

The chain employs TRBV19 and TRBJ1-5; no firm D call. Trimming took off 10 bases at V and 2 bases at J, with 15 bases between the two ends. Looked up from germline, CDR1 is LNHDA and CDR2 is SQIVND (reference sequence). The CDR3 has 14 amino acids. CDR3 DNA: TGTGCCACCAGAGGGAGGGTAGGCAATCAGCCCCAGCATTTT. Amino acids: CATRGRVGNQPQHF.

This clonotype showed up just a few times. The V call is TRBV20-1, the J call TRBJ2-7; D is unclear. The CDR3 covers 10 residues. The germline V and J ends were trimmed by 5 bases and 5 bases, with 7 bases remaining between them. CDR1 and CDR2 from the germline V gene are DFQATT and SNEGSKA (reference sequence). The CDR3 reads CSAGRNEQYF. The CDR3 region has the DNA TGCAGTGCTGGACGGAACGAGCAGTACTTC.

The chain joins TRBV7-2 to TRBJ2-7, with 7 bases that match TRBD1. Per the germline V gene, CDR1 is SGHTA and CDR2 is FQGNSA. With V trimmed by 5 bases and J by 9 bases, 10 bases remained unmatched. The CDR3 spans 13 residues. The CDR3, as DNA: TGTGCCAGCAGCCTCGGACAGGACTTCGCGCAGTACTTC. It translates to CASSLGQDFAQYF. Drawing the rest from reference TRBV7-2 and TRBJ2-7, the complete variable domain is GAGVSQSPSNKVTEKGKDVELRCDPISGHTALYWYRQSLGQGLEFLIYFQGNSAPDKSGLPSDRFSAERTGGSVSTLTIQRTQQEDSAVYLCASSLGQDFAQYFGPGTRLTVT.

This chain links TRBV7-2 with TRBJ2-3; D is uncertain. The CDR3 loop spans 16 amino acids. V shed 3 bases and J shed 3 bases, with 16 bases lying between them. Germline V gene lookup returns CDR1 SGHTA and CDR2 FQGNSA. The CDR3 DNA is TGTGCCAGCAGCTTGAGAAGGGCTCCTAGAACAGATACGCAGTATTTT. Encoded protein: CASSLRRAPRTDTQYF.

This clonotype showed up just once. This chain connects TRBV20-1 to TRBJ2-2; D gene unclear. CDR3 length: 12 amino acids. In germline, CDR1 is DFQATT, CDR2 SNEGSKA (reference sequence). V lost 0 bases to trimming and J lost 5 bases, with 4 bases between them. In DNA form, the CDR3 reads TGCAGTGCTAGAGACCAAACCGGGGAGCTGTTTTTT. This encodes CSARDQTGELFF.

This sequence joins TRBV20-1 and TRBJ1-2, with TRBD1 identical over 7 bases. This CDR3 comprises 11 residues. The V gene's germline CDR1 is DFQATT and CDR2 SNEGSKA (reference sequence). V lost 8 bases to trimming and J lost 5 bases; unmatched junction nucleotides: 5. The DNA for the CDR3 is TGCAGTATACAGGGGCGGTATGGCTACACCTTC. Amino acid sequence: CSIQGRYGYTF.

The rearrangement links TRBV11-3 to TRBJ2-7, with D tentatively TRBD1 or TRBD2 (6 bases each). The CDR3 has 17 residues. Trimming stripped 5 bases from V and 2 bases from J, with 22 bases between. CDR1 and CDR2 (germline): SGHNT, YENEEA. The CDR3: CASSLTRGPQSPYEQYF. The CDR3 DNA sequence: TGTGCCAGCAGCCTTACCCGGGGGCCCCAAAGTCCCTACGAGCAGTACTTC. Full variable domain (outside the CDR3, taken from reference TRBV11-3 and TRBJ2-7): EAGVVQSPRYKIIEKKQPVAFWCNPISGHNTLYWYLQNLGQGPELLIRYENEEAVDDSQLPKDRFSAERLKGVDSTLKIQPAELGDSAVYLCASSLTRGPQSPYEQYFGPGTRLTVT.

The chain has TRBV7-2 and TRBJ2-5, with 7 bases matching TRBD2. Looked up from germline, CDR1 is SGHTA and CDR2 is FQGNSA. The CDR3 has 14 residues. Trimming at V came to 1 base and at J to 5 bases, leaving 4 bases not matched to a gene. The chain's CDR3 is CASSLGRGGETQYF. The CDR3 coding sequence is TGTGCCAGCAGCTTAGGGAGGGGAGGGGAGACCCAGTACTTC.

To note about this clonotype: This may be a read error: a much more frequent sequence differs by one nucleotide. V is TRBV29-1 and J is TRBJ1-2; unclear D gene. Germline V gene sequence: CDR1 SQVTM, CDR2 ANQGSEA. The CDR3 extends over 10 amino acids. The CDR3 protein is CIVDRYGYTF. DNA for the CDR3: TGCATCGTTGATCGCTATGGCTACACCTTC.

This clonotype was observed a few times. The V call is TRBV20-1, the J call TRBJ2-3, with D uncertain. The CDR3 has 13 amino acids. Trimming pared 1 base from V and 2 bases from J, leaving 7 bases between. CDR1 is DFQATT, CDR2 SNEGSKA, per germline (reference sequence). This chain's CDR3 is CSARGLDTDTQYF. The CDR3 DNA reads TGCAGTGCTAGAGGGCTGGACACAGATACGCAGTATTTT.

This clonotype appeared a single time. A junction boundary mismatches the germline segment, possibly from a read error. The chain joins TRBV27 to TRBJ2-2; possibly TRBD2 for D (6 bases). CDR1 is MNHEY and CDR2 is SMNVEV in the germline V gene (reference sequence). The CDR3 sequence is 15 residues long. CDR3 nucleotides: TGTGCCAGCAGTTTCCGGGGCCCTGATGCCGGGGGGCTGTTTTTT. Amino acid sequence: CASSFRGPDAGGLFF.

The CDR3 spells CATQGQGLWFEQFF. As DNA, the CDR3 is TGTGCCACCCAGGGACAGGGGCTCTGGTTTGAGCAGTTCTTC. The chain carries TRBV10-3 and TRBJ2-1; TRBD1 agrees at 10 bases. Germline CDR1 reads ENHRY; CDR2 reads SYGVKD. Trimming at V came to 10 bases and at J to 9 bases, leaving 12 bases not matched to a gene. This CDR3 region has 14 residues.

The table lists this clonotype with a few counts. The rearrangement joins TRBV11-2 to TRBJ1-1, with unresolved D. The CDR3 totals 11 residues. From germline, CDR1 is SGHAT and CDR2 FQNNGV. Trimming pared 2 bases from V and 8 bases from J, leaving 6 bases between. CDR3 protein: CASSLREEAFF. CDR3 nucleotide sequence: TGTGCCAGCAGCTTAAGGGAGGAAGCTTTCTTT. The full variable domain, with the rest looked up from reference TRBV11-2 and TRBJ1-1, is EAGVAQSPRYKIIEKRQSVAFWCNPISGHATLYWYQQILGQGPKLLIQFQNNGVVDDSQLPKDRFSAERLKGVDSTLKIQPAKLEDSAVYLCASSLREEAFFGQGTRLTVV.

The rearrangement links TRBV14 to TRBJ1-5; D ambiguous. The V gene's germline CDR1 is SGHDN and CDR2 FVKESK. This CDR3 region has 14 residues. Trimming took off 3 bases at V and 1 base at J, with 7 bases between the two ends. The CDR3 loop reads CASSQRLSNQPQHF. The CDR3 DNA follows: TGTGCCAGCAGCCAGCGGTTGAGCAATCAGCCCCAGCATTTT.